This T cell receptor beta chain was profiled in a study of vaccination and CD4 T cells after COVID-19. On this clonotype: Its matching antigen is unknown.

V shed 7 bases and J 5 bases; nucleotides not matched to a gene: 5. The germline V gene encodes CDR1 SEHNR and CDR2 FQNEAQ (reference sequence). The CDR3 extends over 13 amino acids. Documented treatment: approximately 9-day PBMC culture with coronavirus spike peptide pools or control peptides (ViraFEST assay). Researchers used the Oncomine TCR Beta short-read assay to sequence DNA from cultured CD4+ T cells. Each CDR3 protein is one row after TCRdb ran MiXCR on the PCR reads. Of approximately 12,000 distinct CDR3 sequences listed, about 56% are singletons. The V gene is TRBV7-9, the J gene TRBJ2-1, with TRBD2 matching 7 bases. The sequencing input was CD4+ T cells from blood, cultured in vitro. This TCR was recovered from a human donor who had recovered from COVID-19. CDR3 sequence (DNA): TGTGCCAGCAACATTCTAGCGGACAATGAGCAGTTCTTC. Its translation: CASNILADNEQFF. The complete variable domain, with remaining parts taken from reference TRBV7-9 and TRBJ2-1, reads DTGVSQNPRHKITKRGQNVTFRCDPISEHNRLYWYRQTLGQGPEFLTYFQNEAQLEKSRLLSDRFSAERPKGSFSTLEIQRTEQGDSAMYLCASNILADNEQFFGPGTRLTVL.